The clone carrying this TCR beta chain was picked up a small number of times. The data belong to a study of technical replicates of blood from several donors. Using immunoSEQ multiplex PCR, the repertoire was profiled, and TCRdb retains in-frame clones only, with some absent. The table has almost 85,000 clones, around 97% seen once. Germline CDR1 MDHEN, CDR2 SYDVKM. V was pared by 6 bases and J by 9 bases, with 13 bases of the junction left unmatched. The CDR3 is made up of 15 amino acids. Input material: T cells isolated from PBMCs. The chain couples TRBV28 to TRBJ1-5; 8 nucleotides align to TRBD1. The clonotype was recovered from a human donor in good health. For the CDR3, the DNA is TGTGCCAGCAGCCGAGGACAGGGTAGATTGCCGCCCCAGCATTTT. This sequence encodes CASSRGQGRLPPQHF.